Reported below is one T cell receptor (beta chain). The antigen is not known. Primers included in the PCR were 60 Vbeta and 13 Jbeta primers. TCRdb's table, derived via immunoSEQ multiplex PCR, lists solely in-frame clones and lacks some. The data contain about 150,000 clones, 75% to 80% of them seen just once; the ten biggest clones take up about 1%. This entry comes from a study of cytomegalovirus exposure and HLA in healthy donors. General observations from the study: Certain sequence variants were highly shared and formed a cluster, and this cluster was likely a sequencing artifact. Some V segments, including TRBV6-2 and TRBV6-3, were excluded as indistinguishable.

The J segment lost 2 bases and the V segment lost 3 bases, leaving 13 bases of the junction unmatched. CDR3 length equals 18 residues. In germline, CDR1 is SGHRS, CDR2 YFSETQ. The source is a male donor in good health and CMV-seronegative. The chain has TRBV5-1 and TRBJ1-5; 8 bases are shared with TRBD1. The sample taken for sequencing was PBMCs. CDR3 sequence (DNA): TGCGCCAGCAGCTCTGGCCCCTCAGGGGGCTTAGGCAATCAGCCCCAGCATTTT. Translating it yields CASSSGPSGGLGNQPQHF.